This T cell receptor beta chain was observed in a study of identifying expanded T cells in peripheral blood. Libraries were prepared by immunoSEQ multiplex PCR; TCRdb keeps only in-frame clonotypes and omits some of them. The sample records about 91,000 clones, roughly 90% being singletons. V lost 1 base to trimming and J lost 6 bases, with 8 bases between them. Germline CDR1 reads SGDLS; CDR2 reads YYNGEE. This CDR3 spans 13 amino acids. V is TRBV9 and J is TRBJ2-1; the D is unclear. The source is a person between 18 and 75 years old in good health. Material: blood. The CDR3 bases are TGTGCCAGCAGCGTATCTGTTCTCAATGAGCAGTTCTTC. Translation gives CASSVSVLNEQFF. Drawing the rest from reference TRBV9 and TRBJ2-1, the complete variable domain is DSGVTQTPKHLITATGQRVTLRCSPRSGDLSVYWYQQSLDQGLQFLIQYYNGEERAKGNILERFSAQQFPDLHSELNLSSLELGDSALYFCASSVSVLNEQFFGPGTRLTVL.